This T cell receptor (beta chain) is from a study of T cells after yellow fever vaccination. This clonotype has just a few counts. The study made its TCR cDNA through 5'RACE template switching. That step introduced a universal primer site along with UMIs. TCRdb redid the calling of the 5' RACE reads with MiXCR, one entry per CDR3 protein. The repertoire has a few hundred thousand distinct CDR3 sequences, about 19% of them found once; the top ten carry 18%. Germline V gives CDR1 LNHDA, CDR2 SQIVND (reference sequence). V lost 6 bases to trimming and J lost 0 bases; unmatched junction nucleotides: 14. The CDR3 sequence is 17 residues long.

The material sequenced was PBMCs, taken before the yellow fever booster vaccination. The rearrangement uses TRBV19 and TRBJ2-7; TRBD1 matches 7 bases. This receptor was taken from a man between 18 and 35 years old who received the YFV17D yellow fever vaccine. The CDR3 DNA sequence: TGTGCCAGTAGCAACAGGGGATCCCCTCGAGGCTCCTACGAGCAGTACTTC. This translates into CASSNRGSPRGSYEQYF.